This T cell receptor (beta chain) was identified in a study of T cell responses to AZD1222 COVID-19 vaccine. Assay: immunoSEQ multiplex PCR; the TCRdb copy retains only in-frame clones and omits some. There are some 200,000 clones in the sample; about 89% occur only once, and around 3.5% lies in the top ten. Worth noting for this clone: Its matching antigen is unknown.

Points from the study as a whole: Vaccine-associated CD4 TCRs spanned spike, dominant at 160-218 and 743-854.

The receptor was derived from an adult who received the AZD1222 COVID-19 vaccine. Sequencing used peripheral blood, obtained 28 days after the second AZD1222 dose.

CDR3 protein: CASSERGGYTF. CDR3 DNA: TGTGCCAGCAGTGAAAGGGGGGGCTACACCTTC. This sequence joins TRBV6-1 and TRBJ1-2; weak D call: TRBD1 (6 bases). The CDR3 is 11 residues long. Germline V gives CDR1 MNHNS, CDR2 SASEGT. The V and J ends lost 2 bases and 8 bases respectively, with 6 bases between them.